The clone carrying this T cell receptor beta chain occurred once. The sample originates from a study of blood T cell repertoires in COVID-19. In the original processing: For nucleated cells, counts were estimated from reference gene primer amplification. The protocol was immunoSEQ multiplex PCR, while the TCRdb copy is restricted to in-frame clones and leaves out a portion. V and J calls and clone size come straight from that table; D and trimming were deduced from the DNA. The sample contains some 290,000 clones, 87% of which appear only once. The sequencing sample was made of peripheral blood. The clonotype originates from a woman aged 45-60 years who had recovered from COVID-19.

CDR3: CASSQPGTSGSADTQYF. DNA for the CDR3: TGTGCCAGCAGCCAACCCGGGACTAGCGGGAGTGCAGATACGCAGTATTTT. The chain joins TRBV4-2 to TRBJ2-3, with TRBD2 matching over 14 bases. CDR1 and CDR2 from the germline V gene are LGHNA and YNFKEQ. This CDR3 is built from 17 residues. Germline trimming cut 2 bases from V and 4 bases from J; bases unmatched to any gene: 5.